This TCR beta chain was captured by sequencing in a study of control samples from healthy donors and cancer patients. Libraries were prepared by immunoSEQ multiplex PCR; TCRdb keeps only in-frame clonotypes and omits some of them. Counted here are fewer than 90,000 clones, about 80% occurring once; the ten biggest clones make up 25% to 30%. This clone has a single count. Germline CDR1 reads ENHRY; CDR2 reads SYGVKD. The CDR3 spans 12 residues. Trimming took off 8 bases at V and 0 bases at J, with 7 bases between the two ends. Material: blood. The chain has TRBV10-3 and TRBJ1-1, with unresolved D. The sequence came from a man aged 45-60 years in good health. The CDR3 spells CAILAVNTEAFF. CDR3 DNA: TGTGCCATCTTGGCAGTGAACACTGAAGCTTTCTTT.